This is a list of T cell receptor beta chains from one sample in a study of T cells in Graves' hyperthyroidism and ophthalmopathy. TCRdb passed the multiplex PCR reads through MiXCR, listing each CDR3 protein once. The top ten hold approximately 30% of the sample, which has over 500,000 distinct CDR3 sequences, around 16% seen once. Specimen: blood. The receptors here all came from a woman in her thirties with Graves' ophthalmopathy. Both conserved end residues are part of each CDR3. The D gene is left open where the match is weak. The size entry is marked missing in some rows and otherwise reads once, few, many or a size class.

V gene,J gene,D gene,clone size,CDR3 DNA,CDR3 protein
TRBV9,TRBJ2-1,NA,NA,TGTGCCAGCAGCGTAGATCCAAACTCCTACAATGAGCAGTTCTTC,CASSVDPNSYNEQFF
TRBV7-2,TRBJ2-7,TRBD2,many,TGTGCCAGCAGCTCCGGACTAGCGGGAGTCCACGAGCAGTACTTC,CASSSGLAGVHEQYF
TRBV12-3/TRBV12-4,TRBJ1-1,NA,NA,TGTGCCAGCGATTCGTGGGTGAACACTGAAGCTTTCTTT,CASDSWVNTEAFF
TRBV20-1,TRBJ1-4,NA,NA,TGCAGTGCGGCCGGAGGTTCGGGCAGTAATGAAAAACTGTTTTTT,CSAAGGSGSNEKLFF
TRBV20-1,TRBJ2-3,TRBD2,many,TGCAGTGCTAGAGGGGTTAGCGGGAGGGGCACAGATACGCAGTATTTT,CSARGVSGRGTDTQYF
TRBV7-2,TRBJ2-1,TRBD1,many,TGTGCCAGCAGCAAACCCCCGGGACAGCGTGCATTAGATGAGCAGTTCTTC,CASSKPPGQRALDEQFF
TRBV20-1,TRBJ2-7,TRBD2,once,TGCAGTGTAGCGGGAGGGCTCGACGAGCAGTACTTC,CSVAGGLDEQYF
TRBV7-2,TRBJ1-5,TRBD1,few,TGTGCCAGCAGCCTACGGGGACAGGGAGGAAATCAGCCCCAGCATTTT,CASSLRGQGGNQPQHF
TRBV6-1,TRBJ2-1,NA,many,TGTGCCAGCACCACTGGGGGCAATGAGCAGTTCTTC,CASTTGGNEQFF
TRBV4-2,TRBJ2-2,TRBD2,NA,TGTGCCAGCACGCCCCAACTAGCGGGGTCTCCGGAGCTGTTTTTT,CASTPQLAGSPELFF
TRBV27,TRBJ1-5,TRBD1,many,TGTGCCAGCAGCCCGGGACAGGGTTGGCAGCCCCAGCATTTT,CASSPGQGWQPQHF
TRBV13,TRBJ2-2,TRBD1,many,TGTGCCAGCAGCCTGGACAGGGACACCGGGGAGCTGTTTTTT,CASSLDRDTGELFF
TRBV28,TRBJ2-6,NA,NA,TGTGCCGCATCTTCGGCCCCCGGCCGAGAATCTGGGGCCAACGTCCTGACTTTC,CAASSAPGRESGANVLTF
TRBV28,TRBJ1-4,NA,NA,TGTGCCAGCAGTTCGGATGGGGTAGGGGAAAAACTGTTTTTT,CASSSDGVGEKLFF
TRBV2,TRBJ2-1,NA,few,TGTGCCAGCAGTGAAAAATGGGACGGTGAGCAGTTCTTC,CASSEKWDGEQFF
TRBV20-1,TRBJ1-5,NA,few,TGCAGTGCTAGAGATAAGGGCAGGGTCAATCAGCCCCAGCATTTT,CSARDKGRVNQPQHF
TRBV7-2,TRBJ2-3,NA,NA,TGTGCCAGCAGCCCCCGCCTAGCTTGGACAGATACGCAGTATTTT,CASSPRLAWTDTQYF
TRBV7-9,TRBJ1-4,NA,few,TGTGCCAGCAGCTCCAAGCGACAGTCTTTATTGGCGACTAATGAAAAACTGTTTTTT,CASSSKRQSLLATNEKLFF
TRBV6-5,TRBJ2-7,TRBD1,few,TGTGCCAGCAGTTACTCGACAGGGACCTACGAGCAGTACTTC,CASSYSTGTYEQYF
TRBV28,TRBJ2-1,NA,NA,TGTGCCAGCAGATCGACCTGGGGGAGCTCCTACAATGAGCAGTTCTTC,CASRSTWGSSYNEQFF
TRBV27,TRBJ2-1,NA,NA,TGTGCCAGCAGTTCTGGGAGTAGGGCCTACAATGAGCAGTTCTTC,CASSSGSRAYNEQFF
TRBV20-1,TRBJ1-3,NA,few,TGCAGTGCTAGGGAAGCCTCTGGAAACACCATATATTTT,CSAREASGNTIYF
TRBV29-1,TRBJ1-4,NA,few,TGCAGCGTTGACCAGGGAAGCGAAAAACTGTTTTTT,CSVDQGSEKLFF
TRBV28,TRBJ1-5,NA,many,TGTGCCAGCTGTAAGACAGTACTTAACGGTCAGCCCCAGCATTTT,CASCKTVLNGQPQHF
TRBV11-1,TRBJ2-5,NA,many,TGTGCCAGCAGCCCTTATTTAGCAAGCGGGACCCAGTACTTC,CASSPYLASGTQYF
TRBV19,TRBJ2-1,NA,NA,TGTGCCAGTAGACCAGCGTCATTCTACAATGGGCAGTTCTTC,CASRPASFYNGQFF
TRBV7-8,TRBJ2-7,TRBD2,NA,TGTGCCAGCGCCAGCGGGAGCCACGAGCAGTACTTC,CASASGSHEQYF
TRBV9,TRBJ2-7,TRBD2,NA,TGTGCCAGCAGCGTAGAGGGGACTAGCGACTACGAGCAGTACTTC,CASSVEGTSDYEQYF
TRBV14,TRBJ2-7,TRBD2,few,TGTGCCAGCAGCCAAGAACGAGGACTAGCTTACTACGAGCAGTACTTC,CASSQERGLAYYEQYF
TRBV7-6,TRBJ2-1,NA,NA,TGTGCCAGCAGCCCAGCCCCACAGAGGGGGAGAAATGAGCAGTTCTTC,CASSPAPQRGRNEQFF